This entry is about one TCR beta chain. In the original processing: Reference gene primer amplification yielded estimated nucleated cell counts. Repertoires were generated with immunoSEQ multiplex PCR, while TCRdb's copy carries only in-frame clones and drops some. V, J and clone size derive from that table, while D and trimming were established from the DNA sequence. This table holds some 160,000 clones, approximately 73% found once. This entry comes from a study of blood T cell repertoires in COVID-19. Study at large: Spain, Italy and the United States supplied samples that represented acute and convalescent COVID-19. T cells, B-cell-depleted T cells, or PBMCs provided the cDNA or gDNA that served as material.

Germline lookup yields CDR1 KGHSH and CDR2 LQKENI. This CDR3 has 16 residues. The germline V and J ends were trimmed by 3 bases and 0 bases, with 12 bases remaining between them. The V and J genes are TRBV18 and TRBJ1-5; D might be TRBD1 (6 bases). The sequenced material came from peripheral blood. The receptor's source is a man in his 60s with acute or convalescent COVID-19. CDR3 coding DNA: TGTGCCAGCTCACCCGGACAGACGAATAGCAATCAGCCCCAGCATTTT. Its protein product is CASSPGQTNSNQPQHF.